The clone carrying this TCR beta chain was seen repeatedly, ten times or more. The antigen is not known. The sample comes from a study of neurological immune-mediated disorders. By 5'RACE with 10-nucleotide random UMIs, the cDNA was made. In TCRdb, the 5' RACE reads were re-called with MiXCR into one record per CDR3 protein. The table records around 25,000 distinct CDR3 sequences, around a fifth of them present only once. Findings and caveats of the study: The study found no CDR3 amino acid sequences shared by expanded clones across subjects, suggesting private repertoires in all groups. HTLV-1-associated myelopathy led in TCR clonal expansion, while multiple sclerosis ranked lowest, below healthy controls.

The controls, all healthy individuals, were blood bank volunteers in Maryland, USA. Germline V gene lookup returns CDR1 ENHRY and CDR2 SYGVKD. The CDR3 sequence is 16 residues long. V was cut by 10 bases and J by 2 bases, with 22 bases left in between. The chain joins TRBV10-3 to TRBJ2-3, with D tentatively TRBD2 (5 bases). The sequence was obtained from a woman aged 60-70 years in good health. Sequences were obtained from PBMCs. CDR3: CATRPAVDKNTDTQYF. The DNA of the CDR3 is TGTGCCACCCGACCAGCGGTAGACAAAAACACAGATACGCAGTATTTT.